This T cell receptor beta chain was retrieved from a study of CD8+ T cells in alopecia areata. In the study overall: The study gave treated patients oral tofacitinib at 5 to 10 mg twice daily. People stayed on tofacitinib for 6 to 18 months, then stopped the drug for 6 months. Points from the study as a whole: Normal skin's resident alphabeta T cells are also sequenced in scalp samples.

Regarding this clone: What it binds is not known.

cDNA serving as the sequencing template came from extracted, reverse transcribed RNA. The method was immunoSEQ multiplex PCR; TCRdb's version includes in-frame clones alone and lacks a portion of them. The repertoire holds roughly 180,000 clones, with around 63% as singletons. V was cut by 6 bases and J by 2 bases, with 20 bases left in between. The germline CDR1 and CDR2 sequences are KGHSH and LQKENI. The CDR3 length is 18 residues. Obtained from alopecia areata patients were lesional scalp punch biopsies along with peripheral blood. The V and J genes are TRBV18 and TRBJ2-6, with D tentatively TRBD1 or TRBD2 (6 bases each). The sample in question was CD4+ T cells sorted from blood, obtained at week 0. The clonotype comes from a human donor with alopecia areata. CDR3 residues: CASSNTRPGGTGANVLTF. In nucleotides, the CDR3 is TGTGCCAGCTCGAATACGCGCCCCGGGGGCACTGGGGCCAACGTCCTGACTTTC.